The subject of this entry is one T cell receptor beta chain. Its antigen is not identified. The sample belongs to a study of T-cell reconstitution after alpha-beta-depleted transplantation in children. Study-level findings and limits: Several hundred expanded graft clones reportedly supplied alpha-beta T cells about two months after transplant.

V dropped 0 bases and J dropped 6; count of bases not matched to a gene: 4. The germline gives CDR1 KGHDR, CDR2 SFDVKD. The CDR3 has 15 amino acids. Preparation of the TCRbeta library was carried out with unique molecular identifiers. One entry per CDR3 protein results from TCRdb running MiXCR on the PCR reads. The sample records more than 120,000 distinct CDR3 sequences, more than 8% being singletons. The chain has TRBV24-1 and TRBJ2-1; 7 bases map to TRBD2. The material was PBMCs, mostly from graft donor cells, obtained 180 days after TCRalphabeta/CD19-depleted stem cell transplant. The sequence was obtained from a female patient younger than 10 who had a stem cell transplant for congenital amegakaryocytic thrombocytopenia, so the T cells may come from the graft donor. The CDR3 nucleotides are TGTGCCACCAGTGATTTGATGGGGAGGGTCAATGAGCAGTTCTTC. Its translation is CATSDLMGRVNEQFF.